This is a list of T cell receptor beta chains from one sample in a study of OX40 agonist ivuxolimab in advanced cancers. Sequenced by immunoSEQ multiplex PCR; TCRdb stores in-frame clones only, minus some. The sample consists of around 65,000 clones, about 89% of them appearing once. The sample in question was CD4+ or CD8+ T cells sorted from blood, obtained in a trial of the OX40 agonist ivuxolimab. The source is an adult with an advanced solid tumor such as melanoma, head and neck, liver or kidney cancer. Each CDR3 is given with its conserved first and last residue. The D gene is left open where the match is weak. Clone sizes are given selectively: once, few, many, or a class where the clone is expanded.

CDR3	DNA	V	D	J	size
CASSTSPGQHRDGYTF	TGTGCCAGCAGCACAAGCCCGGGACAGCACCGGGATGGCTACACCTTC	TRBV9	TRBD1	TRBJ1-2	.
CASSGTGGVPEAFF	TGTGCCAGCAGCGGGACAGGGGGCGTCCCTGAAGCTTTCTTT	TRBV7-2	TRBD1	TRBJ1-1	.
CASKDTYEQYF	TGTGCCAGCAAAGACACCTACGAGCAGTACTTC	TRBV28	.	TRBJ2-7	.
CASSLVGQGYGYTF	TGTGCCAGCAGCTTAGTGGGACAGGGGTATGGCTACACCTTC	TRBV7-2	TRBD1	TRBJ1-2	.
CASSFNSYEQYF	TGTGCCAGCAGCTTTAACAGCTACGAGCAGTACTTC	TRBV11-2	.	TRBJ2-7	.
CASSQDRTNAYEQYF	TGTGCCAGCAGCCAAGACCGGACAAATGCGTACGAGCAGTACTTC	TRBV4-2	.	TRBJ2-7	once
CASSLVGSGRWASTDTQYF	TGTGCCAGCAGCTTAGTCGGTTCGGGGAGGTGGGCTAGCACAGATACGCAGTATTTT	TRBV7-8	.	TRBJ2-3	.
CATCWQENTEAFF	TGTGCCACCTGTTGGCAGGAGAACACTGAAGCTTTCTTT	TRBV28	.	TRBJ1-1	.
CASSDGTDTQYF	TGTGCCAGCAGTGATGGCACAGATACGCAGTATTTT	TRBV2	.	TRBJ2-3	few
CASSPGGAYEQYF	TGTGCCAGCAGCCCAGGGGGCGCCTACGAGCAGTACTTC	TRBV5-4	TRBD1	TRBJ2-7	.
CASSRHPAASGYNEQFF	TGTGCCAGCAGTCGCCACCCCGCGGCTAGCGGTTACAATGAGCAGTTCTTC	TRBV28	TRBD2	TRBJ2-1	.
CASSMSASSYNEQFF	TGTGCCAGTAGTATGTCGGCGAGCTCCTACAATGAGCAGTTCTTC	TRBV19	.	TRBJ2-1	.
CASSRGDYTGASSYEQYF	TGTGCCAGCAGCCGAGGGGACTACACAGGGGCCAGCTCCTACGAGCAGTACTTC	TRBV21-1	.	TRBJ2-7	.
CASSHLKLYQETQYF	TGTGCCAGCAGCCACCTTAAACTGTACCAAGAGACCCAGTACTTC	TRBV6-5	.	TRBJ2-5	.
CASSHPRGAEGNTIYF	TGCGCCAGCAGCCATCCGCGGGGCGCGGAGGGAAACACCATATATTTT	TRBV4-3	.	TRBJ1-3	.
CASSQDGAGGPYNEQFF	TGCGCCAGCAGCCAAGATGGGGCGGGAGGGCCGTACAATGAGCAGTTCTTC	TRBV4-3	TRBD2	TRBJ2-1	.
CASSSGQFYTDTQYF	TGCGCCAGCAGCTCGGGACAGTTTTACACAGATACGCAGTATTTT	TRBV5-1	TRBD1	TRBJ2-3	.
CASSFWQGSDEQYF	TGCGCCAGCAGCTTTTGGCAGGGCAGCGACGAGCAGTACTTC	TRBV5-1	.	TRBJ2-7	.
CAIRAEGNTGELFF	TGTGCCATCCGAGCTGAGGGGAACACCGGGGAGCTGTTTTTT	TRBV10-3	.	TRBJ2-2	.
CASSLSVPNNEQFF	TGTGCCAGCAGTTTATCTGTTCCTAACAATGAGCAGTTCTTC	TRBV27	.	TRBJ2-1	.
CASSYSSQGADTQYF	TGTGCCAGCAGTTACTCATCGCAGGGCGCAGATACGCAGTATTTT	TRBV6-5	.	TRBJ2-3	.
CASSPGKFNEQFF	TGCGCCAGCAGCCCCGGGAAATTCAATGAGCAGTTCTTC	TRBV4-1	.	TRBJ2-1	.
CASSPRGARHNEQFF	TGTGCCAGCAGCCCCCGGGGGGCGCGACACAATGAGCAGTTCTTC	TRBV28	.	TRBJ2-1	.
CASRDLGGRNTEAFF	TGTGCCAGCAGGGATTTGGGGGGAAGGAACACTGAAGCTTTCTTT	TRBV5-6	.	TRBJ1-1	.
CASSFDWDYSYEQYF	TGTGCCAGCAGCTTTGATTGGGACTACTCCTACGAGCAGTACTTC	TRBV7-2	TRBD2	TRBJ2-7	.
CASSLGSSDTQYF	TGTGCCAGCAGCTTGGGGTCCTCAGATACGCAGTATTTT	TRBV7-2	.	TRBJ2-3	once
CASSLRDSYTGELFF	TGTGCCAGCAGTTTAAGGGACTCGTACACCGGGGAGCTGTTTTTT	TRBV28	.	TRBJ2-2	.
CASSQDSWAASGTGELFF	TGCGCCAGCAGCCAGGACTCCTGGGCAGCAAGTGGAACCGGGGAGCTGTTTTTT	TRBV4-3	.	TRBJ2-2	once
CASSLEGGWETQYF	TGTGCCAGCAGCTTAGAGGGGGGATGGGAGACCCAGTACTTC	TRBV7-9	.	TRBJ2-5	.
CASSGTGSRGTGELFF	TGTGCCAGCAGTGGGACAGGGTCCCGTGGCACCGGGGAGCTGTTTTTT	TRBV6-1	TRBD1	TRBJ2-2	.
CASTWLLNSNQPQHF	TGTGCCAGCACCTGGTTATTAAATAGCAATCAGCCCCAGCATTTT	TRBV28	.	TRBJ1-5	.
CASSLGLAYEQYF	TGTGCCAGCAGCCTCGGACTAGCTTACGAGCAGTACTTC	TRBV9	TRBD2	TRBJ2-7	.
CASSALGGPDTQYF	TGTGCCAGCAGCGCCCTTGGAGGTCCAGATACGCAGTATTTT	TRBV7-3	.	TRBJ2-3	.
CASSPTGGGSYEQYF	TGTGCCAGCAGCCCAACTGGGGGAGGCTCCTACGAGCAGTACTTC	TRBV7-3	.	TRBJ2-7	.
CASSETTGLPYEQYF	TGTGCCAGCAGCGAAACGACAGGATTGCCCTACGAGCAGTACTTC	TRBV7-2	.	TRBJ2-7	.
CASSSLAGQGYGYTF	TGTGCCAGCAGTTCCCTTGCGGGACAGGGCTATGGCTACACCTTC	TRBV6-4	TRBD1	TRBJ1-2	few
CASSQDPSGGHNEQFF	TGCGCCAGCAGCCAAGATCCTAGCGGGGGACACAATGAGCAGTTCTTC	TRBV4-3	TRBD2	TRBJ2-1	.
CASSGGRRTDTQYF	TGTGCCAGCAGCGGCGGGAGGCGCACAGATACGCAGTATTTT	TRBV9	TRBD2	TRBJ2-3	.
CATSRDFPPGGGNTIYF	TGTGCCACCAGCAGAGATTTCCCTCCAGGCGGTGGAAACACCATATATTTT	TRBV15	.	TRBJ1-3	.
CASSTGQQVYTEAFF	TGTGCCAGTAGTACGGGACAGCAGGTCTACACTGAAGCTTTCTTT	TRBV19	TRBD1	TRBJ1-1	.